The rows below give T cell receptor beta chains drawn from one sample of a study of early T cells in non-severe SARS-CoV-2 infection. TCRdb called the 5' RACE reads again in MiXCR, with one record for every CDR3 protein. Found here are approximately 26,000 distinct CDR3 sequences, about 4.4% of them singletons; the top ten hold approximately 4.7%. The sequenced sample consisted of whole blood. Receptor source: an adult who was a healthcare worker with PCR-confirmed SARS-CoV-2 infection or an uninfected control (not recorded which). CDR3s include the opening cysteine and the closing phenylalanine or tryptophan. D genes are given only for firm matches. Clone size is shown for a subset of rows, as once, few, many or a class of expanded clone.

abundance	d_gene	j_gene	v_gene	CDR3nt	CDR3aa
many	.	TRBJ2-7	TRBV19	TGTGCCAGTAGTCTCCGGGACCCTTACGAGCAGTACTTC	CASSLRDPYEQYF
many	TRBD2	TRBJ2-1	TRBV5-1	TGCGCCAGCAGCTGGAGCGGGGAGTCCTACAATGAGCAGTTCTTC	CASSWSGESYNEQFF
many	.	TRBJ2-3	TRBV4-1	TGCGCCAGCAGCCCCTTCGGCGGAAGCACAGATACGCAGTATTTT	CASSPFGGSTDTQYF
many	.	TRBJ2-3	TRBV3-1	TGTGCCAGCAGCCCGGGGGTAGGGGCGGGTCCGACAGATACGCAGTATTTT	CASSPGVGAGPTDTQYF
medium-sized	TRBD2	TRBJ2-7	TRBV9	TGTGCCAGCAGCGTAGGTAGCGGGGGGACCTACGAGCAGTACTTC	CASSVGSGGTYEQYF
many	.	TRBJ1-3	TRBV25-1	TGTGCCAGCACATTAAGCTCTGGAAACACCATATATTTT	CASTLSSGNTIYF
many	TRBD2	TRBJ2-1	TRBV7-9	TGTGCCAGCAGCTTAGCCGTAGCGGGAGCCAATGAGCAGTTCTTC	CASSLAVAGANEQFF
many	TRBD1	TRBJ2-7	TRBV5-5	TGTGCCAGCAGCTTGGAACCGGGACAGGCTCGGTACGAGCAGTACTTC	CASSLEPGQARYEQYF
many	.	TRBJ2-7	TRBV29-1	TGCAGCGTTGAAGGCCTCTCCAGCTCCTACGAGCAGTACTTC	CSVEGLSSSYEQYF
many	.	TRBJ2-5	TRBV11-2	TGTGCCAGCAGCCCTACGGAGGACGGACAAGAGACCCAGTACTTC	CASSPTEDGQETQYF
many	.	TRBJ2-7	TRBV19	TGTGCCAGTAGCACCGGATCCACCACCCACGAGCAGTACTTC	CASSTGSTTHEQYF
many	TRBD1	TRBJ2-1	TRBV5-1	TGCGCCAGCAGCTCGTACAGGGGGAACAATGAGCAGTTCTTC	CASSSYRGNNEQFF
few	.	TRBJ2-2	TRBV18	TGTGCCAGCTCACCGGACGGGGGATATCGTGCGAACACCGGGGAGCTGTTTTTT	CASSPDGGYRANTGELFF
.	.	TRBJ1-2	TRBV4-1	TGCGCCAGCAGCCAAGATCTCCGGCGGGGATCTGGCTACACCTTC	CASSQDLRRGSGYTF
.	.	TRBJ2-1	TRBV4-1	TGCGCCAGCAGCCAAGCGAACCTGGGCCTCGCTGACAATGAGCAGTTCTTC	CASSQANLGLADNEQFF
many	.	TRBJ2-3	TRBV30	TGTGCCTGGAGCTACCGGCAGTCAGATACGCAGTATTTT	CAWSYRQSDTQYF
many	.	TRBJ2-7	TRBV28	TGTGCCAGCAGCAACCGAGGTTCTTCGGCCAACGAGCAGTACTTC	CASSNRGSSANEQYF
.	.	TRBJ2-2	TRBV7-6	TGTGCCAGCAGCTTGGCGGCGGGGTTCACCGGGGAGCTGTTTTTT	CASSLAAGFTGELFF
many	TRBD1	TRBJ2-7	TRBV18	TGTGCCAGCTCACCATTCCGGACAGGGGGCTACGAGCAGTACTTC	CASSPFRTGGYEQYF
many	.	TRBJ2-5	TRBV7-2	TGTGCCAGCAGCCGCCTCGCTAGTGGGATGAAGACCCAGTACTTC	CASSRLASGMKTQYF
few	TRBD1	TRBJ1-2	TRBV18	TGTGCCAGCTCACCCGAGACAGGGGGCAGAGGAAACTATGGCTACACCTTC	CASSPETGGRGNYGYTF
.	.	TRBJ2-6	TRBV28	TGTGCCAGCGGTAGGGGTTCTGGGGCCAACGTCCTGACTTTC	CASGRGSGANVLTF
many	.	TRBJ1-2	TRBV2	TGTGCCAGCAGTGGGGGACACTCCTATGGCTACACCTTC	CASSGGHSYGYTF
.	TRBD1	TRBJ2-7	TRBV28	TGTGCCAGCAGTTCGTGGGGACAGGCGATCTACGAGCAGTACTTC	CASSSWGQAIYEQYF
many	.	TRBJ2-1	TRBV29-1	TGCAGCGTTGGCGAGCGGGCGGCATTAAATGAGCAGTTCTTC	CSVGERAALNEQFF
.	TRBD1	TRBJ2-7	TRBV29-1	TGCAGCGTCATCACCGGGACAGGGGGCGACGAGCAGTACTTC	CSVITGTGGDEQYF
many	TRBD2	TRBJ2-3	TRBV20-1	TGCAGTGTGCGGCGGGAGGGCCTGACAGATACGCAGTATTTT	CSVRREGLTDTQYF
.	.	TRBJ2-3	TRBV7-2	TGTGCCAGCAGCCACATGGACTTGGGGAGCACAGATACGCAGTATTTT	CASSHMDLGSTDTQYF
many	.	TRBJ1-1	TRBV27	TGTGCCAGCAGGTTTACAGGGCAAGCTTTCTTT	CASRFTGQAFF
many	.	TRBJ2-2	TRBV27	TGTGCCAGCAGTCCCTCGCCCGGGGAGCTGTTTTTT	CASSPSPGELFF
medium-sized	TRBD1	TRBJ1-1	TRBV6-6	TGTGCCAGCACTACGGGACAGGCGAACACTGAAGCTTTCTTT	CASTTGQANTEAFF
many	TRBD1	TRBJ2-2	TRBV5-4	TGTGCCAGCAGCAAGGGACAGGACACCGGGGAGCTGTTTTTT	CASSKGQDTGELFF
many	.	TRBJ2-1	TRBV7-9	TGTGCCAGCAGCTTAAGGGGAGCAGACGAGCAGTTCTTC	CASSLRGADEQFF